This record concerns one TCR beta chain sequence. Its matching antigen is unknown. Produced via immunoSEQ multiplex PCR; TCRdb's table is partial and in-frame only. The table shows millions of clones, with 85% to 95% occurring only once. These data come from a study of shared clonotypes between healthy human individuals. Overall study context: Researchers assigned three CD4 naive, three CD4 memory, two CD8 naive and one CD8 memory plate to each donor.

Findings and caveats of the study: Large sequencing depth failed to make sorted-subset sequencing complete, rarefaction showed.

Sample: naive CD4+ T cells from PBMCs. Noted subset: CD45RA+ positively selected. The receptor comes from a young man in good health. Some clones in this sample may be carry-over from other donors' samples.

The chain's CDR3 is CASSYRSQGYNEQFF. DNA of the CDR3: TGTGCCAGCAGTTACCGTTCACAGGGGTACAATGAGCAGTTCTTC. The V gene is TRBV6-5, the J gene TRBJ2-1, with 7 bases matching TRBD1. Losses at the gene ends were 2 bases for V and 4 bases for J; bases not matched to a gene: 5. Germline V gene lookup returns CDR1 MNHEY and CDR2 SVGAGI. This CDR3 has 15 amino acids.